Below, one T cell receptor (beta chain) is given with its context. What it binds is not known. This sample was taken from a study of cytomegalovirus exposure and HLA in healthy donors. Study-wide context: Later analysis reported that the roughly 120 validation repertoires shared the platform of the approximately 670 first-cohort repertoires.

CDR1 MDHEN and CDR2 SYDVKM come from the germline V gene. This CDR3 spans 13 amino acids. V was clipped by 5 bases and J by 10 bases; unmatched bases: 7. Findings of the study overall: Altogether, about 160 TCR beta chains were recorded as cytomegalovirus-associated. The tendency of first-cohort TCR clusters to co-occur in the 90 to 150 validation repertoires was the finding of a later analysis.

Profiled with immunoSEQ multiplex PCR; TCRdb holds only in-frame clones, not every one. The profile covers 55,000 to 65,000 clones, with approximately 96% appearing a single time and around 0.9% taken by the ten largest. The donors were part of the validation cohort of 120 or so subjects. That cohort was separate from the first cohort, which comprised about 730 subjects. This sequence originates from a young man in good health and CMV-seronegative. The V gene is TRBV28, the J gene TRBJ1-1; 10 nucleotides align to TRBD1. The sample taken for sequencing was PBMCs. CDR3 DNA sequence: TGTGCCAGCAGTCCCCAGACAGGGGGCTTAGCTTTCTTT. Residues: CASSPQTGGLAFF.